This passage covers 19 T cell receptor beta chains from one sample sequenced in a study of blood T cell repertoires in COVID-19. TCRdb's table, derived via immunoSEQ multiplex PCR, lists solely in-frame clones and lacks some. The sample includes 400,000 or so clones, 70% to 90% seen only once; the top ten take 2% to 2.5%. Sequenced sample: PBMCs or T cells enriched from blood (not recorded which). All receptors derive from a woman in her thirties or forties with acute COVID-19.

V usage is TRBV3-1 (or the pseudogene TRBV3-2) and J usage is TRBJ1-1, with D unclear. Trimming shortened V by 4 bases and J by 3 bases, and 21 bases separated the two germline ends. Germline values: CDR1 LGHDT, CDR2 YNNKEL (reference sequence). The CDR3 spans 17 residues. The CDR3 reads CASSPLYNGVADTEAFF. Here the CDR3 DNA reads TGTGCCAGCAGCCCCCTCTACAACGGAGTGGCGGACACTGAAGCTTTCTTT.

V gene TRBV11-2 combines with J gene TRBJ2-5, with TRBD1 identical over 8 bases. V lost 2 bases to trimming and J lost 5 bases; unmatched junction nucleotides: 10. Germline assignment: CDR1 SGHAT and CDR2 FQNNGV. The CDR3 sequence is 16 residues long. Here the CDR3 reads CASSLLGRGRGETQYF. Written as DNA, the CDR3 is TGTGCCAGCAGCTTATTGGGCAGGGGGCGCGGGGAGACCCAGTACTTC.

This chain uses TRBV29-1 with TRBJ2-1; 10 bases align to TRBD2. The V gene's germline CDR1 is SQVTM and CDR2 ANQGSEA. V lost 3 bases to trimming and J lost 4 bases; unmatched junction nucleotides: 9. This CDR3 is 16 amino acids long. The DNA of the CDR3 is TGCAGCGTTGACAAAAGGCTAGCGGGGGTGTACAATGAGCAGTTCTTC. This sequence encodes CSVDKRLAGVYNEQFF.

V usage is TRBV7-9 and J usage is TRBJ2-1; 7 bases fit TRBD2. Germline V gene lookup returns CDR1 SEHNR and CDR2 FQNEAQ (reference sequence). Trimming cost V 5 bases and J 4 bases; bases outside gene matches: 5. The CDR3 runs to 14 residues. The DNA for the CDR3 is TGTGCCAGCAGCCTTAGCGGGCCGTACAATGAGCAGTTCTTC. It translates to CASSLSGPYNEQFF. The full variable domain, in which reference TRBV7-9 and TRBJ2-1 provide the parts outside the CDR3, is DTGVSQNPRHKITKRGQNVTFRCDPISEHNRLYWYRQTLGQGPEFLTYFQNEAQLEKSRLLSDRFSAERPKGSFSTLEIQRTEQGDSAMYLCASSLSGPYNEQFFGPGTRLTVL.

In its sample, this clone was seen once. The chain recombines TRBV4-1 with TRBJ2-7; 9 bases align to TRBD1. The CDR3 length is 15 residues. The ends lost 1 base at V and 4 bases at J; junction bases unmatched: 5. Germline CDR1 is MGHRA and CDR2 is YSYEKL. CDR3 residues: CASSQVTGTGYEQYF. The CDR3 nucleotides are TGCGCCAGCAGCCAAGTGACCGGGACAGGGTACGAGCAGTACTTC.

The rearrangement uses TRBV14 and TRBJ2-1; 11 positions agree with TRBD1. Germline V gene sequence: CDR1 SGHDN, CDR2 FVKESK. The junction had 1 base not matched to a gene; V was cut back by 3 bases and J by 9 bases. This CDR3 is built from 13 residues. The CDR3 here is CASSQDRGREQFF. The DNA for the CDR3 is TGTGCCAGCAGCCAGGACAGGGGGCGTGAGCAGTTCTTC.

The chain joins TRBV18 to TRBJ1-2; D ambiguous. CDR3 size: 14 residues. CDR1 and CDR2 (germline): KGHSH, LQKENI. V was cut by 2 bases and J by 8 bases, with 15 bases left in between. The CDR3 sequence: CASSPRRDLEGYTF. Written as DNA, the CDR3 is TGTGCCAGCTCACCAAGACGGGATTTAGAAGGCTACACCTTC.

A few counts support this clone. The chain employs TRBV5-5 and TRBJ1-1; D gene unclear. The CDR3 is 15 amino acids. Germline CDR1 SGHKS, CDR2 YYEKEE (reference sequence). V lost 0 bases to trimming and J lost 0 bases, with 9 bases between them. CDR3 loop: CASSLVYSVNTEAFF. CDR3 coding DNA: TGTGCCAGCAGCTTGGTGTACAGTGTGAACACTGAAGCTTTCTTT.

The chain has TRBV5-1 and TRBJ2-7; D might be TRBD2 (6 bases). CDR3 size: 13 residues. V was trimmed by 6 bases and J by 2 bases, leaving 12 bases between them. Germline V gene data show CDR1 as SGHRS and CDR2 as YFSETQ. The DNA of the CDR3 is TGCGCCAGCAAGGAGGGGACCACCTACGAGCAGTACTTC. It encodes CASKEGTTYEQYF.

This sequence joins TRBV11-2 and TRBJ1-2, with 7 nucleotides matching TRBD1. CDR3 length equals 14 residues. Germline CDR1 and CDR2: SGHAT and FQNNGV. V lost 0 bases, J lost 7 bases, and 5 bases stayed unmatched. CDR3 sequence: CASSLDIGTAGYTF. CDR3 DNA: TGTGCCAGCAGCTTAGATATAGGGACAGCTGGCTACACCTTC.

The chain links TRBV30 to TRBJ2-4, with D perhaps TRBD1 (5 bases). There are 14 residues in the CDR3. V shed 0 bases and J shed 7 bases, with 13 bases lying between them. Germline assignment: CDR1 GTSNPN and CDR2 SVGIG (reference sequence). The CDR3 DNA sequence: TGTGCCTGGAGTGTTAACAGGAACTGGAACATTCAGTACTTC. Amino acid sequence: CAWSVNRNWNIQYF.

This chain links TRBV30 with TRBJ2-3; a weak D match, TRBD1 (6 bases). This CDR3 contains 14 residues. Germline V gives CDR1 GTSNPN, CDR2 SVGIG (reference sequence). The V and J ends lost 0 bases and 5 bases respectively, with 12 bases between them. The CDR3 nucleotides are TGTGCCTGGAGTGTAGGCAGGGGCGTAGATACGCAGTATTTT. Its protein product is CAWSVGRGVDTQYF.

The genes are TRBV11-2 and TRBJ1-2; unclear D gene. Germline CDR1 reads SGHAT; CDR2 reads FQNNGV. V shed 5 bases and J shed 11 bases, with 15 bases lying between them. The CDR3 has 12 residues. CDR3 sequence reads: CASSEQQLYYTF. CDR3 in DNA: TGTGCCAGCAGCGAGCAACAGTTATATTACACCTTC.

This rearrangement joins TRBV7-9 to TRBJ1-4; TRBD1 agrees at 7 bases. CDR1 and CDR2 from the germline V gene are SEHNR and FQNEAQ (reference sequence). The CDR3 has 16 amino acids. After removal of 0 bases from V and 6 bases from J, the junction contained 7 bases not matched to a gene. The CDR3 DNA follows: TGTGCCAGCAGCTTAGCACGGACAGGAGTGGATGAAAAACTGTTTTTT. This sequence encodes CASSLARTGVDEKLFF.

This sequence joins TRBV3-1 (or the pseudogene TRBV3-2) and TRBJ2-3; D possibly corresponds to TRBD1 (7 bases). The CDR3 is made up of 15 amino acids. Trimming took off 2 bases at V and 3 bases at J, with 12 bases between the two ends. CDR1 is LGHDT, CDR2 YNNKEL, per germline (reference sequence). CDR3 sequence (DNA): TGTGCCAGCAGCCAATCAGGGGGGCAAACAGATACGCAGTATTTT. Amino acids: CASSQSGGQTDTQYF.

For this clone: Other DNA variants within this sample encode the same CDR3. The V and J genes are TRBV18 and TRBJ2-2; 7 bases are shared with TRBD1. The CDR3 runs 15 residues. The J segment lost 1 base and the V segment lost 3 bases, leaving 2 bases of the junction unmatched. CDR1 KGHSH and CDR2 LQKENI come from the germline V gene. CDR3 residues: CASSPRQGNTGELFF. The CDR3 coding sequence is TGTGCCAGCTCACCCCGACAGGGGAACACCGGGGAGCTGTTTTTT.

The rearrangement joins TRBV9 to TRBJ1-2, with D tentatively TRBD1 (6 bases). Germline V lookup: CDR1 SGDLS, CDR2 YYNGEE. V dropped 1 base and J dropped 0 bases, with 13 bases sitting between them. This CDR3 is built from 16 residues. The CDR3 DNA follows: TGTGCCAGCAGCGTAACTTACAGGGAGCCTAACTATGGCTACACCTTC. Translating gives CASSVTYREPNYGYTF.

The J gene is TRBJ1-4, the V gene TRBV27; possibly TRBD1 for D (5 bases). This CDR3 region has 17 residues. Trimming shortened V by 4 bases and J by 11 bases, and 26 bases separated the two germline ends. Per the germline V gene, CDR1 is MNHEY and CDR2 is SMNVEV (reference sequence). The CDR3: CASSSLNAGTVLWKLFF. CDR3 nucleotide sequence: TGTGCCAGCAGTTCCCTCAACGCCGGGACTGTGCTATGGAAACTGTTTTTT.

The J gene is TRBJ1-1, the V gene TRBV5-1, with D possibly being TRBD1 (5 bases). Germline CDR1 SGHRS, CDR2 YFSETQ. CDR3 size: 13 residues. V dropped 6 bases and J dropped 3 bases, with 12 bases sitting between them. This CDR3 is CASTWGGDTEAFF. CDR3 nucleotide sequence: TGCGCCAGCACCTGGGGCGGGGACACTGAAGCTTTCTTT.